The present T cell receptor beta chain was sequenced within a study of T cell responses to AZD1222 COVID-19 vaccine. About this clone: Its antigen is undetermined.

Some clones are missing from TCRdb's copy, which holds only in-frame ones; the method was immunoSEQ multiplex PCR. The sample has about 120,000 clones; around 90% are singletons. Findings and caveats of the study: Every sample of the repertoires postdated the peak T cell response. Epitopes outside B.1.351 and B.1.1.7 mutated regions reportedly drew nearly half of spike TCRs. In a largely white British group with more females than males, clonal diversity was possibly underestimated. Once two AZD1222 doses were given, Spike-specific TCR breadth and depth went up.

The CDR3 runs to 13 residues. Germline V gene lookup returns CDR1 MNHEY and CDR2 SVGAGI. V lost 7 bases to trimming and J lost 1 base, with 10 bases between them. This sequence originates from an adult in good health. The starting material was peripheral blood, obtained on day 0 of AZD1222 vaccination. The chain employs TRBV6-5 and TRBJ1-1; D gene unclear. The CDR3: CASILSWNTEAFF. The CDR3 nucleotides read TGTGCCAGCATTCTCTCCTGGAACACTGAAGCTTTCTTT.